The clone carrying this T cell receptor beta chain has a single count. As yet, its antigen is unknown. This CDR3 contains 15 residues. From germline, CDR1 is LNHDA and CDR2 SQIVND (reference sequence). Trimming took off 5 bases at V and 1 base at J, with 15 bases between the two ends. The donors were all Caucasian adults (living in Nashville, Tennessee). Repertoires were generated with immunoSEQ multiplex PCR, while TCRdb's copy carries only in-frame clones and drops some. The repertoire holds about 2.4 million clones, with 93% as singletons. This sample is drawn from a study of shared clonotypes between healthy human individuals. Study overall: Serving as donors were two women and a few men, whose ages spanned 18 to 49.

Study-level findings and limits: What naive subsets generally showed was a larger estimated richness than memory subsets showed. The four-donor shared clonotypes exceeded non-shared clonotypes in generation probability, with non-shared ones scoring lower.

The source of this sequence is a man between 18 and 35 years old in good health. Some clones in this sample may be carry-over from other donors' samples. V usage is TRBV19 and J usage is TRBJ2-7; D could derive from TRBD1 or TRBD2 (5 bases each). The sample was naive CD4+ T cells from PBMCs. Regarding subset: CD45RA+ positively selected. The CDR3: CASSGTGTSSYEQYF. Here the CDR3 DNA reads TGTGCCAGTAGTGGCACCGGGACGAGTTCCTACGAGCAGTACTTC.